The 17 T cell receptor beta chains listed next were all sequenced from one sample in a study. Treg sorting used a CD4+CD25+CD127-/low gate. TCRdb called the 5' RACE reads again in MiXCR, with one record for every CDR3 protein. Among 7,000 to 9,000 distinct CDR3 sequences listed, approximately 50% were seen once. Input material: Tregs sorted from a lymph node. The receptor set was obtained from a female donor with breast cancer.

The chain joins TRBV12-3 or TRBV12-4 to TRBJ1-1; D remains ambiguous. This CDR3 contains 14 residues. Trimming took off 3 bases at V and 4 bases at J, with 12 bases between the two ends. The DNA for the CDR3 is TGTGCCAGCAGTTTCTTGCTAAGGCGCACTGAAGCTTTCTTT. This gives the protein CASSFLLRRTEAFF.

The V and J genes are TRBV2 and TRBJ2-6; unclear D gene. Trimming took off 2 bases at V and 2 bases at J, with 1 base between the two ends. There are 13 residues in the CDR3. CDR1 is SNHLY, CDR2 FYNNEI, per germline. In DNA, the CDR3 is TGTGCCAGCAGTGAAACTGGGGCCAACGTCCTGACTTTC. Translated, it gives CASSETGANVLTF.

The chain employs TRBV7-8 and TRBJ1-1, with 9 positions matching TRBD1. Germline CDR1 reads SGHVS; CDR2 reads FQNEAQ. CDR3 length equals 15 residues. V was pared by 5 bases and J by 6 bases, with 10 bases of the junction left unmatched. The CDR3, as DNA: TGTGCCAGCAGCCAGACAGGGGGACGAAGGGCTGAAGCTTTCTTT. Protein: CASSQTGGRRAEAFF.

The sample holds one count of this clonotype. The missing conserved phenylalanine or tryptophan at the end of this CDR3 makes a read error likely. The chain couples TRBV29-1 to TRBJ1-1, with D perhaps matching TRBD1 (5 bases). The CDR3 sequence is 12 residues long. Trimming pared 7 bases from V and 4 bases from J, leaving 13 bases between. Looked up from germline, CDR1 is SQVTM and CDR2 is ANQGSEA. CDR3 coding DNA: TGCAGCGGGGGCGGCCTGGGCACTGAAGCTTTCCTT. Protein product: CSGGGLGTEAFL.

The chain uses TRBV7-2 and TRBJ1-5; no definite D call. V shed 1 base and J shed 4 bases, with 5 bases lying between them. Germline V gene lookup returns CDR1 SGHTA and CDR2 FQGNSA. The CDR3 runs 13 residues. CDR3 residues: CASSLESNQPQHF. Here the CDR3 DNA reads TGTGCCAGCAGCTTAGAGAGTAATCAGCCCCAGCATTTT.

This clonotype was counted a few times. V usage is TRBV20-1 and J usage is TRBJ2-1, with D tentatively TRBD1 (5 bases). V was cut by 3 bases and J by 7 bases, with 10 bases left in between. Germline loops: CDR1 DFQATT, CDR2 SNEGSKA (reference sequence). This CDR3 has 12 amino acids. The CDR3 sequence: CSARDKDNEQFF. The DNA for the CDR3 is TGCAGTGCTAGGGACAAAGATAATGAGCAGTTCTTC.

CDR3 nucleotide sequence: TGCAGTGCTAGAGATCTAGGGCAGTTGGAGACCCAGTACTTC. It encodes CSARDLGQLETQYF. The chain couples TRBV20-1 to TRBJ2-5; no clear D gene. The germline gives CDR1 DFQATT, CDR2 SNEGSKA (reference sequence). The CDR3 runs to 14 residues. With 0 bases removed from V and 5 bases from J, the gap between germline ends came to 13 bases.

The chain carries TRBV7-6 and TRBJ2-1, with D hard to call. Germline assignment: CDR1 SGHVS and CDR2 FNYEAQ. The CDR3 spans 13 residues. The V end was cut by 1 base, the J end by 8 bases, with 9 bases between. The CDR3 DNA reads TGTGCCAGCAGCTTAGTAGTTCGGGATGAGCAGTTCTTC. Translated, it gives CASSLVVRDEQFF.

The chain carries TRBV20-1 and TRBJ1-1; 7 bases are a match to TRBD1. The CDR3 covers 14 residues. CDR1 is DFQATT and CDR2 is SNEGSKA in the germline V gene (reference sequence). Unmatched junction bases numbered 5, after V lost 2 bases and J lost 2 bases. CDR3 sequence: CSARRGGGNTEAFF. The CDR3 DNA is TGCAGTGCTAGAAGAGGGGGCGGAAACACTGAAGCTTTCTTT.

This clonotype has only a few counts. This chain connects TRBV7-8 to TRBJ2-3, with TRBD1 matching over 7 bases. This CDR3 has 12 residues. Germline values: CDR1 SGHVS, CDR2 FQNEAQ. V was pared by 5 bases and J by 6 bases, with 2 bases of the junction left unmatched. In DNA, the CDR3 is TGTGCCAGCAGCATACAGGGGGATACGCAGTATTTT. Residues: CASSIQGDTQYF.

Turning to this clonotype: One junction end disagrees with the germline gene, perhaps due to a read error. The chain couples TRBV7-7 to TRBJ2-5; D is ambiguous. Germline loops: CDR1 SSHAT, CDR2 FNYEAQ (reference sequence). The CDR3 is 13 amino acids. CDR3 nucleotide sequence: TGTGCTAGCAGCTTTAGACTTTGGGAGACCCAGTACTTC. Translation gives CASSFRLWETQYF.

This clonotype appeared a few times. The CDR3 region has the DNA TGTGCCAGCAGCTTGGGGTCGGGCGACATGAACACTGAAGCTTTCTTT. Translation: CASSLGSGDMNTEAFF. V is TRBV5-5 and J is TRBJ1-1; D unclear. This CDR3 contains 16 residues. V gave up 0 bases and J gave up 0 bases, with 12 bases separating them. The germline V gene encodes CDR1 SGHKS and CDR2 YYEKEE (reference sequence).

The V and J genes are TRBV5-1 and TRBJ2-1; D remains ambiguous. The CDR3 contains 12 residues. V was clipped by 5 bases and J by 8 bases, with 11 bases between them. Germline loops: CDR1 SGHRS, CDR2 YFSETQ. This CDR3 reads CASRLLSYEQFF. CDR3 sequence (DNA): TGCGCCAGCAGACTCTTATCGTATGAGCAGTTCTTC. Based on the CDR3 plus reference TRBV5-1 and TRBJ2-1, the full variable domain is KAGVTQTPRYLIKTRGQQVTLSCSPISGHRSVSWYQQTPGQGLQFLFEYFSETQRNKGNFPGRFSGRQFSNSRSEMNVSTLELGDSALYLCASRLLSYEQFFGPGTRLTVL.

This clonotype was counted a few times. The chain is built from TRBV4-1 and TRBJ2-3; 8 nucleotides match TRBD2. This CDR3 is built from 17 residues. The V and J ends lost 0 bases and 3 bases, in that order; junction bases with no gene match: 8. Looked up from germline, CDR1 is MGHRA and CDR2 is YSYEKL. The chain's CDR3 is CASSQDVSGSATDTQYF. The CDR3 DNA reads TGCGCCAGCAGCCAAGATGTGAGCGGGAGTGCGACAGATACGCAGTATTTT.

The J gene is TRBJ2-5, the V gene TRBV5-6; 7 bases fit TRBD1. The CDR3 is 13 residues long. Germline CDR1 SGHDT, CDR2 YYEEEE. V trimming: 5 bases; J trimming: 4 bases; junction bases outside the gene matches: 5. The CDR3 DNA follows: TGTGCCAGCAGTCGACAGGGTAGAGAGACCCAGTACTTC. Encoded protein: CASSRQGRETQYF.

The rearrangement joins TRBV10-3 to TRBJ1-6; TRBD1 matches at 10 bases. This CDR3 region has 15 residues. The germline V gene encodes CDR1 ENHRY and CDR2 SYGVKD. Germline trimming cut 3 bases from V and 8 bases from J; bases unmatched to any gene: 4. CDR3: CAISEFGTGDSPLHF. Written as DNA, the CDR3 is TGTGCCATCAGTGAATTTGGGACAGGGGATTCACCCCTCCACTTT.

This clonotype was counted only a few times. The chain is built from TRBV4-3 and TRBJ2-3; 15 positions match TRBD2. The ends lost 0 bases at V and 3 bases at J; junction bases unmatched: 10. This CDR3 comprises 20 residues. The germline V gene encodes CDR1 LGHNA and CDR2 YSLEER. CDR3 bases: TGCGCCAGCAGCCAAGAGTTAGGGACTAGCGGGAGGATTGTAACAGATACGCAGTATTTT. As protein: CASSQELGTSGRIVTDTQYF.